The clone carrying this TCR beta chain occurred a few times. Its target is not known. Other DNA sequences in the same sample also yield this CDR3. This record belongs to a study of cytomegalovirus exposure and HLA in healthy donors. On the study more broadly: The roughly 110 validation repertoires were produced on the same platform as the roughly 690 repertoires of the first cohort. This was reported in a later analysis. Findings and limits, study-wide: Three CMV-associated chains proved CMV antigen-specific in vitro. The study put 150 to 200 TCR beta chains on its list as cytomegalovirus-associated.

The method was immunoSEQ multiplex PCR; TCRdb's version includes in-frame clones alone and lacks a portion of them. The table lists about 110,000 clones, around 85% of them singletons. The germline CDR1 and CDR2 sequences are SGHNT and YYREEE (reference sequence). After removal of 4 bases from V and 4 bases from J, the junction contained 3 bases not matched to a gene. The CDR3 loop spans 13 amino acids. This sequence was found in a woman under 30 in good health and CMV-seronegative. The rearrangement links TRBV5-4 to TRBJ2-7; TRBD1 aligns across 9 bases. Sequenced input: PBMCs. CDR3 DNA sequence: TGTGCCAGCAGCCTAGACAGGGGGTACGAGCAGTACTTC. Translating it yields CASSLDRGYEQYF.